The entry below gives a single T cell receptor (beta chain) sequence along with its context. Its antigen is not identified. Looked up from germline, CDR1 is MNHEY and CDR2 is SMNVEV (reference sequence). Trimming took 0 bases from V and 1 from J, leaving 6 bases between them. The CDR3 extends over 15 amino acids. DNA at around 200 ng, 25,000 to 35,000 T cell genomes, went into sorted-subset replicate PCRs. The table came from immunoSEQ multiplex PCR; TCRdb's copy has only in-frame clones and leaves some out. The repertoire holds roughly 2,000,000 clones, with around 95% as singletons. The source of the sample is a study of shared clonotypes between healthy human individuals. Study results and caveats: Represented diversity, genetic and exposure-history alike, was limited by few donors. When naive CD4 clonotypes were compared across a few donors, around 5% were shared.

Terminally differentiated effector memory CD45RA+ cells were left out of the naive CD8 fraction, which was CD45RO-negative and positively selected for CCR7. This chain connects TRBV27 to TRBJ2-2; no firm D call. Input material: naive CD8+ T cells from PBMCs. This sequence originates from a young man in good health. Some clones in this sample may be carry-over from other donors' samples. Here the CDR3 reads CASSLSVGNTGELFF. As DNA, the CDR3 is TGTGCCAGCAGTTTATCGGTGGGGAACACCGGGGAGCTGTTTTTT.